This TCR beta chain was sequenced in a study of siplizumab effects on memory and regulatory T cells. Sequencing used immunoSEQ multiplex PCR; TCRdb keeps in-frame clones, though not all of them. The sample lists tens of thousands of clones; around 79% were seen once. The length of the CDR3 is 15 residues. The V gene lost 3 bases and the J gene lost 3 bases, with 15 bases spanning the gap. The germline V gene has CDR1 KGHSY and CDR2 FQNENV. This TCR was recovered from a human donor in good health. The sequencing input was memory CD4+ T cells sorted from blood. J is TRBJ2-7 and V is TRBV16; D is uncertain. CDR3 DNA sequence: TGTGCCAGCAGCCACCTCAGGAGTGTACTCTACGAGCAGTACTTC. This encodes CASSHLRSVLYEQYF. Looking up the rest from reference TRBV16 and TRBJ2-7 gives the full variable domain: GEEVAQTPKHLVRGEGQKAKLYCAPIKGHSYVFWYQQVLKNEFKFLISFQNENVFDETGMPKERFSAKCLPNSPCSLEIQATKLEDSAVYFCASSHLRSVLYEQYFGPGTRLTVT.